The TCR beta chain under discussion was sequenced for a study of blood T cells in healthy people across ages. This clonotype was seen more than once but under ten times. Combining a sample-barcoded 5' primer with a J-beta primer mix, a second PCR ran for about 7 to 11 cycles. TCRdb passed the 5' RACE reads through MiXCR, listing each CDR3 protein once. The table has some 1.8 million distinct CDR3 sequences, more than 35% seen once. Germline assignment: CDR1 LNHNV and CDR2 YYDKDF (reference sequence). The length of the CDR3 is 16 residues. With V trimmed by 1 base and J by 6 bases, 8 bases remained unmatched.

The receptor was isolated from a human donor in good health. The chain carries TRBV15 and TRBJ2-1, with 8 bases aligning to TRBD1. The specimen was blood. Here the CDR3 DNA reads TGTGCCACCAGCAGAGGTGACAGGGGTGGGAGCAATGAGCAGTTCTTC. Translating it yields CATSRGDRGGSNEQFF.